The sample holds many counts of the clone carrying this TCR beta chain. Its antigen is not known. The sample's time point: sample taken at primary tumor resection. The cohort: 70 to 75 early-stage, untreated non-small cell lung cancer patients. Whole RNA obtained from tumor, nontumor lung or frozen PBMC underwent sequencing without sorting. Each molecule of TCR cDNA was tagged with one unique molecular identifier. TCRdb ran MiXCR on the 5' RACE reads and lists one entry per CDR3 protein. Of about 13,000 distinct CDR3 sequences in the sample, 3.8% were seen once. The data stem from a study of spatial heterogeneity in lung cancer. The study, taken as a whole, reports: Resection saw ubiquitous expanded tumor TCRs appear in blood more than follow-up did.

This receptor was taken from a male donor with early-stage non-small cell lung cancer. The specimen comprised PBMCs, sampled at surgery.

The CDR3 sequence is CASSQRSDLGGYTF. CDR3 DNA sequence: TGTGCCAGCAGCCAGCGTAGCGACCTGGGGGGCTACACCTTC. The chain has TRBV9 and TRBJ1-2, with D hard to call. Germline V gives CDR1 SGDLS, CDR2 YYNGEE. The CDR3 has 14 amino acids. The V end lost 4 bases, the J end lost 8 bases, and 18 bases lay between the germline ends.